This is a list of T cell receptor beta chains from one sample in a study of OX40 agonist ivuxolimab in advanced cancers. TCRdb keeps only in-frame clones here, not all; method: immunoSEQ multiplex PCR. The repertoire holds roughly 79,000 clones, 70% to 85% seen once, with 0.45% to 0.6% in the top ten. The sequencing used CD4+ or CD8+ T cells sorted from blood, collected in a trial of the OX40 agonist ivuxolimab. These receptors all stem from an adult with an advanced solid tumor such as melanoma, head and neck, liver or kidney cancer. Each CDR3 is given with its conserved first and last residue. The D gene is left open where the match is weak. A row's size may be missing; if present it is once, few, many or a size class.

v_gene	d_gene	abundance	len	j_gene	CDR3aa	CDR3nt
TRBV4-3	-	-	13	TRBJ1-2	CASSHAAGEGYTF	TGCGCCAGCAGCCACGCCGCCGGGGAGGGCTACACCTTC
TRBV5-6	TRBD1	-	14	TRBJ2-3	CASSTRQGADTQYF	TGTGCCAGCAGCACCCGACAGGGAGCAGATACGCAGTATTTT
TRBV18	TRBD1	-	13	TRBJ2-7	CASSLGQGYEQYF	TGTGCCAGCTCACTCGGACAGGGCTACGAGCAGTACTTC
TRBV6-1	-	-	16	TRBJ1-3	CASSEQIGASGNTIYF	TGTGCCAGCAGTGAGCAGATTGGGGCTTCTGGAAACACCATATATTTT
TRBV6-5	TRBD1	-	13	TRBJ2-2	CAGTGSNTGELFF	TGTGCCGGGACAGGGTCAAACACCGGGGAGCTGTTTTTT
TRBV5-4	-	few	13	TRBJ2-7	CASSTVGVGEQYF	TGTGCCAGCAGCACAGTGGGAGTTGGGGAGCAGTACTTC
TRBV7-2	-	-	15	TRBJ2-6	CASSFMGAGANVLTF	TGTGCCAGCAGCTTCATGGGGGCTGGGGCCAACGTCCTGACTTTC
TRBV2	TRBD1	-	15	TRBJ1-4	CASSKSRGPGEKLFF	TGTGCCAGCAGCAAGTCTAGGGGGCCAGGAGAAAAACTGTTTTTT
TRBV28	-	once	12	TRBJ2-1	CASSFGGQKQFF	TGTGCCAGTAGTTTCGGGGGGCAGAAGCAGTTCTTC
TRBV7-8	TRBD1	-	16	TRBJ1-2	CASSHPGTGGIYGYTF	TGTGCCAGCAGCCACCCGGGGACAGGGGGCATCTATGGCTACACCTTC
TRBV7-2	-	-	14	TRBJ1-1	CASSLGRLVTEAFF	TGTGCCAGCAGCTTAGGACGATTGGTGACTGAAGCTTTCTTT
TRBV14	TRBD2	-	18	TRBJ2-4	CASSPWDYGSSAKNIQYF	TGTGCCAGCAGCCCCTGGGACTATGGATCCTCAGCCAAAAACATTCAGTACTTC
TRBV19	TRBD1	-	14	TRBJ1-2	CASIRADRDYGYTF	TGTGCCAGTATCCGAGCAGACAGGGACTATGGCTACACCTTC
TRBV30	-	-	11	TRBJ1-3	CAWRTGNTIYF	TGTGCCTGGAGGACTGGAAACACCATATATTTT
TRBV7-2	-	few	14	TRBJ1-1	CASSASTANTEAFF	TGTGCCAGCAGCGCATCGACAGCGAACACTGAAGCTTTCTTT
TRBV4-3	TRBD2	-	15	TRBJ2-1	CASSKTSGIGNEQFF	TGCGCCAGCAGCAAAACTAGCGGGATTGGCAATGAGCAGTTCTTC
TRBV15	TRBD2	-	16	TRBJ2-7	CATSSGLGTSEYEQYF	TGTGCCACCAGCAGCGGTCTCGGGACTAGCGAATACGAGCAGTACTTC
TRBV7-3	TRBD2	-	15	TRBJ2-3	CASSRTSGGEDTQYF	TGTGCCAGCAGCAGGACTAGCGGGGGTGAAGATACGCAGTATTTT
TRBV9	-	-	13	TRBJ2-1	CASSVGRHNEQFF	TGTGCCAGCAGCGTAGGGAGACACAATGAGCAGTTCTTC
TRBV5-1	-	-	14	TRBJ1-1	CASSFAGMATEAFF	TGCGCCAGCAGCTTCGCAGGAATGGCCACTGAAGCTTTCTTT
TRBV28	-	-	12	TRBJ1-4	CASAGRRAKLFF	TGTGCCAGCGCCGGCCGTCGTGCAAAACTGTTTTTT
TRBV7-9	-	-	15	TRBJ1-1	CASSLHSGALTEAFF	TGTGCCAGCAGCCTACATTCGGGGGCTTTAACTGAAGCTTTCTTT
TRBV6-5	TRBD2	-	15	TRBJ2-7	CASSWGRGLGYEQYF	TGTGCCAGCTCCTGGGGGAGGGGACTTGGGTACGAGCAGTACTTC
TRBV6-5	-	-	11	TRBJ1-2	CASRTAAGYTF	TGTGCCAGCAGGACGGCGGCTGGCTACACCTTC
TRBV19	-	-	14	TRBJ2-5	CASSILTTGETQYF	TGTGCCAGTAGTATTCTCACTACAGGGGAGACCCAGTACTTC
TRBV20-1	-	few	11	TRBJ2-1	CSARAGSEQFF	TGCAGTGCTAGGGCTGGAAGTGAGCAGTTCTTC
TRBV11-1	-	-	16	TRBJ2-6	CASSHNRLSGANVLTF	TGTGCCAGCAGTCATAACAGGCTCTCTGGGGCCAACGTCCTGACTTTC
TRBV9	-	-	13	TRBJ1-2	CASSRDGNYGYTF	TGTGCCAGCAGTCGGGACGGCAACTATGGCTACACCTTC
TRBV28	-	-	13	TRBJ2-7	CASSPGGSYEQYF	TGTGCCAGCAGTCCAGGGGGGTCCTACGAGCAGTACTTC
TRBV28	TRBD2	-	17	TRBJ2-1	CASSETGLAATYNEQFF	TGTGCCAGCAGTGAGACGGGACTAGCGGCTACCTACAATGAGCAGTTCTTC
TRBV28	-	-	15	TRBJ1-1	CASSFPGGVNTEAFF	TGTGCCAGCAGTTTCCCGGGGGGGGTGAACACTGAAGCTTTCTTT
TRBV18	TRBD1	-	14	TRBJ1-1	CASSPTGLNTEAFF	TGTGCCAGCTCACCGACAGGGTTGAACACTGAAGCTTTCTTT
TRBV6-5	-	-	12	TRBJ2-5	CASSQSGETQYF	TGTGCCAGCAGTCAGTCTGGAGAGACCCAGTACTTC
TRBV30	TRBD1	once	14	TRBJ1-6	CAWSPGQSNSPLHF	TGTGCCTGGAGTCCGGGACAGTCTAATTCACCCCTCCACTTT
TRBV28	-	few	16	TRBJ2-5	CASNPRGTRRQETQYF	TGTGCCAGCAATCCCAGGGGTACGCGTAGACAAGAGACCCAGTACTTC
TRBV28	TRBD2	-	14	TRBJ2-7	CASSLASGINEQYF	TGTGCCAGCAGTTTAGCTAGCGGGATAAACGAGCAGTACTTC
TRBV5-4	-	-	15	TRBJ2-3	CASRETSQSTDTQYF	TGTGCCAGCAGGGAGACTAGTCAAAGCACAGATACGCAGTATTTT
TRBV19	TRBD1	few	20	TRBJ1-2	CASSKGGTARLLGLVYGYTF	TGTGCCAGTAGTAAGGGGGGGACAGCCCGTCTTCTGGGGCTTGTCTATGGCTACACCTTC
TRBV2	-	-	14	TRBJ1-5	CASTIQGLRQPQHF	TGTGCCAGCACTATACAGGGCTTGCGACAGCCCCAGCATTTT
TRBV30	-	-	15	TRBJ2-2	CAWSTSRRGTGELFF	TGTGCCTGGAGTACTTCCCGGCGGGGAACCGGGGAGCTGTTTTTT
TRBV11-2	TRBD2	-	16	TRBJ2-1	CASSFLAGSSYNEQFF	TGTGCCAGCAGCTTTCTAGCGGGGAGCTCCTACAATGAGCAGTTCTTC
TRBV4-1	-	-	17	TRBJ2-1	CASSQDSGTSGALEQFF	TGCGCCAGCAGCCAAGATTCGGGGACCTCCGGGGCGTTAGAGCAGTTCTTC
TRBV7-6	-	-	16	TRBJ1-4	CASSLRERDPLEKLFF	TGTGCCAGCAGCTTAAGGGAACGAGACCCGCTCGAAAAACTGTTTTTT
TRBV28	-	-	15	TRBJ2-6	CASRLLGSGANVLTF	TGTGCCAGCAGACTACTGGGCTCTGGGGCCAACGTCCTGACTTTC